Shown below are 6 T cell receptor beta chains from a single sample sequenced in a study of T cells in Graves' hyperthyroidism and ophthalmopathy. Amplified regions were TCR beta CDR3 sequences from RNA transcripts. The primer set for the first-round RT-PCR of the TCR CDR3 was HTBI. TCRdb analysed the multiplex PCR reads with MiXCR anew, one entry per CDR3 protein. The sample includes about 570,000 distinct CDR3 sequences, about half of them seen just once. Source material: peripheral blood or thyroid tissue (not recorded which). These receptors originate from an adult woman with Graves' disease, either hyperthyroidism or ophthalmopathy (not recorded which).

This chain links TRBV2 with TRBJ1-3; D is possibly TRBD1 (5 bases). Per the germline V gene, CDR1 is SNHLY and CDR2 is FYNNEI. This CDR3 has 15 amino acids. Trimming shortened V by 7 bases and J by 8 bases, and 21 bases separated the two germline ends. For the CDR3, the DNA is TGTGCCAGCACGAATCGCGAGGGGATACTGTACACCATATATTTT. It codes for CASTNREGILYTIYF.

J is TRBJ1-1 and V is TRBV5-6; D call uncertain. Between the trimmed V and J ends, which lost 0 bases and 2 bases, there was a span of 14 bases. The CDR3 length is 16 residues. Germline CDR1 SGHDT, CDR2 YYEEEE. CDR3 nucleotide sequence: TGTGCCAGCAGCTTGGGAAGAATTCGCGGAAACACTGAAGCTTTCTTT. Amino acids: CASSLGRIRGNTEAFF. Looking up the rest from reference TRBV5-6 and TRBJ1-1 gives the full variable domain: DAGVTQSPTHLIKTRGQQVTLRCSPKSGHDTVSWYQQALGQGPQFIFQYYEEEERQRGNFPDRFSGHQFPNYSSELNVNALLLGDSALYLCASSLGRIRGNTEAFFGQGTRLTVV.

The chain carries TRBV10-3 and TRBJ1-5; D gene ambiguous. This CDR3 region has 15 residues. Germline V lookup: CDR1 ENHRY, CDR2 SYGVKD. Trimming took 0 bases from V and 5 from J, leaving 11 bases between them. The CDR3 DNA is TGTGCCATCAGTGAGTCGAGCACAAATCATCAGCCCCAGCATTTT. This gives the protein CAISESSTNHQPQHF.

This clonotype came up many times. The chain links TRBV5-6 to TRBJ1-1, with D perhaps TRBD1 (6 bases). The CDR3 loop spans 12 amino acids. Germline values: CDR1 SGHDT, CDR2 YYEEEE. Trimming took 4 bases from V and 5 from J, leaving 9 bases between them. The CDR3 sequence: CASSLGQTEAFF. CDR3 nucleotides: TGTGCCAGCAGCCTCGGACAGACTGAAGCTTTCTTT.

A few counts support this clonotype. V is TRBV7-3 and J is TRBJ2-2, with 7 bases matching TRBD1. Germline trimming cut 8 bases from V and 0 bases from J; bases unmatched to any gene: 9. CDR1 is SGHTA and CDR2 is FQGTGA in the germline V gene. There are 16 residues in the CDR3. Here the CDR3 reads CASSPLGTANTGELFF. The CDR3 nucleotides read TGTGCCAGCTCACCCCTTGGGACAGCGAACACCGGGGAGCTGTTTTTT.

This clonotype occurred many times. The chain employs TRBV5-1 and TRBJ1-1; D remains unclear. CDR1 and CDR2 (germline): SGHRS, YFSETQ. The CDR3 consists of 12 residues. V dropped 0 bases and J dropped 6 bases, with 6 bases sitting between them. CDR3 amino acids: CASSLEDSEAFF. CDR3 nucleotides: TGCGCCAGCAGCTTGGAGGACTCTGAAGCTTTCTTT.